The text below deals with one TCR beta chain. It has no known antigen specificity. Base qualities were left out, and no much larger clone turns up one base away. This entry belongs to a study of cytomegalovirus exposure and HLA in healthy donors (dated by TCRdb to about 2017). As for the study more broadly: In an earlier analysis of fewer than 750 of the donors, approximately 300 Gb of sequence data and 90 million to 120 million unique TCR beta sequences from about 179 million T cells were reported. All discovery cohort repertoires had been generated on a single sequencing platform. A later analysis re-analyzed previously published TCR beta repertoires from roughly 600 donors and added high-resolution HLA genotyping to study TCR occurrence patterns. An earlier analysis of 500 to 750 of the donors applied high-throughput TCR beta sequencing to assess whether each TCR beta V gene segment acted as functional or pseudogenic. On average, roughly 200,000 unique TCR beta nucleotide sequences were sequenced per donor among some 420 genotyped donors of the cohort, with about 19% of those sequences being non-productive. The study profiled the T cell repertoires of 500 to 800 subjects by immunosequencing and related them to cytomegalovirus serostatus. In addition to the first cohort of about 650 subjects, a separate validation cohort of 100 to 150 different subjects was used. The number of typed donors differed by locus: about 620-640 for A, B, C, DRB1 and DQB1; 500 to 550 for DQA1; roughly 600 for DPA1; and some 470 for DPB1. Donor age, sex, ethnicity and CMV serostatus were collected together with the repertoire data. Roughly 5 DR-DQ haplotypes were handled as single units for association and clustering because linkage in the cohort was strong. In a later genetic analysis, genome-wide SNP genotypes for about 65% of the roughly 700 donors were used, and that subset was treated as a discovery cohort. Of the 300 to 500 genotyped donors, 81% were placed in the genetic ancestry cluster associated with self-reported Caucasian donors. Class I and class II HLA loci were covered by the typing at four-digit resolution. High-throughput TCR immunosequencing, statistical association of individual TCRs with disease status, and machine learning were combined to predict cytomegalovirus infection status. The later analysis used no new phenotypic data to find candidate immune exposures, relying instead on TCR beta sequences and their occurrence across donors. The study aimed to test whether signatures of past pathogen exposure could be identified by cataloging public T cell receptors. An early release that covered about 600 HLA-typed donors contained 250 to 350 gigabases of sequencing data and about 84 million unique TCR sequences. What the study reported, not specific to this receptor: In both the original and validation cohorts, the classifier was reported to diagnose cytomegalovirus status with high specificity and sensitivity. In a later genetic analysis, a missense DCLRE1C variant was associated with V-gene and J-gene trimming of TCR beta chains, and the association was replicated in an independent cohort. While some public TCRs were present in many individuals, most TCR sequences turned up only very rarely across donors. Some IMGT-functional V segments, including TRBV6-2 and TRBV6-3, could not be told apart with the 87-base-pair reads, so those segments were excluded. Assigning TCR associations to individual alleles was difficult when HLA alleles, especially DR and DQ, strongly co-occurred. HLA typing was unavailable for some donors at each locus, so association tests used only the typed subset. A further reported finding was that TCR beta sequences accurately predicted the HLA-A and HLA-B alleles for most subjects in the first cohort. Compared with equally common non-associated chains, HLA-associated TCR beta chains in a later analysis were more clonally expanded and had lower generation probabilities. In a later analysis, 15,000 to 20,000 TCR beta sequences were associated with specific HLA alleles at a false discovery rate of 0.05. A total of around 150 TCR beta chains were listed by the study as associated with cytomegalovirus. In an earlier analysis of about 600 of the donors, most TCR beta V segments appeared in productive rearrangements about 90% or about 30% of the time, broadly matching IMGT annotations. Roughly uniform sequencing depth across donors was assumed in presence/absence analyses, although this assumption may not hold. Linkage disequilibrium might explain the correlated functional status among segregating V segments, but an unknown experimental factor could not be excluded. A cluster of highly shared sequence variants was judged likely to be a technical artifact of the sequencing pipeline. In a later genetic analysis, fewer N-insertions in productive TCRs were reported among donors in an Asian-associated ancestry cluster than the roughly 640-donor mean. According to a later analysis, TCR association rates differed among HLA loci, with DRB1 alleles showing the most associated TCRs and HLA-C alleles showing the fewest. The authors suggested that the approach could potentially be generalized to other disease states and immunological phenotypes. A few of the identified cytomegalovirus-associated TCR beta chains were confirmed in vitro to be specific for cytomegalovirus antigens. For the cohort, immune exposure information was limited to CMV serostatus. Most CMV-associated TCR beta chains appeared to be HLA-restricted in a later analysis, and the HLA associations seemed to be driven largely by CMV exposure. Because counts were too low, roughly 16 rarely observed V segments, including chromosome 9 orphons, were excluded from the earlier analysis of 587 of the donors. The cohort was sequenced for TCR beta chains only, and without alpha or paired-chain data the features that could be detected were limited. Several of the top co-occurrence clusters appeared to be linked to parvovirus B19, influenza, CMV and Epstein-Barr virus, according to a later analysis.

The cohort comprised under 700 healthy bone marrow donors. Cohort members were all nominally healthy when sampled, although unrecorded immune exposures were likely present. The donor was CMV seronegative and was included in the group of a few hundred seronegative cohort members. A peripheral blood sample was provided by each donor, and peripheral blood mononuclear cells were used for TCR beta sequencing. Genomic DNA was extracted from the blood cell samples with the Qiagen DNeasy Blood Extraction Kit. CDR1 GTSNPN and CDR2 SVGIG were looked up in the germline V gene (reference sequence). Taken from cysteine to phenylalanine, the CDR3 has 19 residues. CDR3 DNA only is kept here, 57 bases in frame from base 1. V and J are trimmed by 5 bases and 3 bases, and the gene matches miss 19 bases of the junction. Library preparation was by the immunoSEQ multiplex PCR assay. For the multiplex PCR, a mixture combining 60 forward primers for TCR Vbeta segments and 13 reverse primers for TCR Jbeta segments was used. Amplification of the CDR3 region of rearranged TCR beta genes was performed with a multiplex PCR assay on genomic DNA. Amplified TCR beta libraries were sequenced as 87-base-pair reads on the Illumina HiSeq System. Regarding the original processing steps: Across the 700 or so repertoires, a later analysis counted 75 million to 90 million unique TCR beta chains, roughly 11 million of which were shared by at least two donors. A nearest-neighbor algorithm error-corrected the raw reads and collapsed the reads into unique sequences, merging closely related sequences to remove PCR and sequencing errors. V, D and J gene segments were assigned by aligning CDR3 sequences to IMGT reference sequences. For a sequence to be retained, a match of at least six nucleotides to both a V gene segment and a J gene segment was required. Rearrangements were classified as productive when the CDR3 lacked stop codons and remained in frame with V and J, and all other rearrangements were classified as non-productive. CDR3 was defined by IMGT convention, running from the second conserved V-encoded cysteine to the conserved J-encoded phenylalanine. The earlier analysis of a few hundred of the donors excluded any sequence lacking an unambiguous match to a single V gene segment. An earlier analysis of a few hundred of the donors called V segments functional above 56.7% productive rearrangements and segregating when the between-donor standard deviation exceeded 5%. A statistical classification framework was built to diagnose cytomegalovirus status from the catalog of TCR beta chain sequences. In a later analysis, TCR nucleotide sequences were compared against IMGT/GENE-DB human TR gene sequences so that V and J genes could be assigned. The TCRdist pipeline was used in a later analysis to assign CDR3 sequences and most-parsimonious VDJ recombination scenarios. In a later analysis, every TCR beta chain was defined by the combination of its CDR3 amino acid sequence and its V-gene family, and reads without a unique V-gene family were dropped. A later analysis removed over 500 highly shared, low-generation-probability nucleotide sequences to deal with suspected cross-contamination and a sequencing artifact. In a later analysis, a clonal expansion index was calculated for each public chain from normalized within-repertoire ranks of inferred template counts. In a later analysis, generation probabilities were computed using a VDJ recombination model fitted to out-of-frame rearrangements, and the results were checked against IGoR. In a later analysis, hypergeometric tests were used to score TCR-TCR, TCR-HLA and TCR-CMV co-occurrence, with a repertoire-size bias correction applied to TCR pairs. In a later analysis, false discovery rates were estimated by permuting HLA or CMV assignments 20 times. In a later analysis, co-occurring TCRs were grouped with DBSCAN, and TCRdist sequence similarity was added when clustering was performed within HLA-allele-positive subsets. Co-occurrence clustering excluded repertoires with fewer than 30,000 or more than 120,000 public chains, plus five with anomalous nucleotide sharing. TCRdb limited this immuneACCESS table to in-frame rearrangements with V and J called. A share of clones is missing; checked studies link under half to unresolved V genes, and the rest is unexplained. That table furnishes V, J and clone size, whereas the DNA furnished D and trimming. The sample data list over 100,000 clones, and 60% to 80% of these were observed just once. The ten biggest clones cover approximately 7.2% of the sample.

The receptor chain draws on TRBV30 and TRBJ1-5, with 10 bases in between that match TRBD1. Sequencing was performed on PBMCs. The sequence was obtained from a male donor in good health and CMV-seronegative. The nucleotide sequence reads as follows: TGTGCCTGGGCCAGACCCTCCGGGACAGGGGCATTATACAATCAGCCCCAGCATTTT. The resulting protein is CAWARPSGTGALYNQPQHF.